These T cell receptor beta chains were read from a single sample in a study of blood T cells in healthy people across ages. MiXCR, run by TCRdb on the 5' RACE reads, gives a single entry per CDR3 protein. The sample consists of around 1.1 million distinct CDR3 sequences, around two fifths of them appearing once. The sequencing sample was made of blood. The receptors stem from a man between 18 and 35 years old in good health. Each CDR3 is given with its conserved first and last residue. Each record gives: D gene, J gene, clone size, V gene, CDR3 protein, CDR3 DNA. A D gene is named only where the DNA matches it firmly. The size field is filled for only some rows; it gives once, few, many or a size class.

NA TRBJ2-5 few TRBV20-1 CSARDGGGQQETQYF TGCAGTGCTAGAGATGGGGGGGGGCAGCAAGAGACCCAGTACTTC
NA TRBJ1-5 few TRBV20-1 CSARRDTTEPQHF TGCAGTGCTAGACGGGACACCACGGAGCCCCAGCATTTT
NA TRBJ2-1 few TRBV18 CASSPDSGDHEQFF TGTGCCAGCTCACCAGATTCGGGGGATCATGAGCAGTTCTTC
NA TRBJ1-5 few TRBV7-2 CASSLDTRPQHF TGTGCCAGCAGCTTAGACACACGACCCCAGCATTTT
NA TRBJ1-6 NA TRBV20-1 CSASGAGASNSPLHF TGCAGTGCCTCTGGGGCAGGGGCTTCAAATTCACCCCTCCACTTT
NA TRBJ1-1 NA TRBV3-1 CASSRNLQEMNTEAFF TGTGCCAGCAGCCGAAACCTTCAGGAGATGAACACTGAAGCTTTCTTT
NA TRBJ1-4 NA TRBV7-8 CASSLAGRPNEKLFF TGTGCCAGCAGCTTAGCGGGCAGACCTAATGAAAAACTGTTTTTT
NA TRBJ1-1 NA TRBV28 CASSPAGGNTEAFF TGTGCCAGCAGTCCTGCGGGTGGGAACACTGAAGCTTTCTTT
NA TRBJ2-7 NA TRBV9 CASSVGLGGISYEQYF TGTGCCAGCAGCGTAGGTTTAGGGGGAATCTCCTACGAGCAGTACTTC
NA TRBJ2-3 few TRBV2 CASSTLGTLTDTQYF TGTGCCAGCAGTACGCTTGGGACTCTCACAGATACGCAGTATTTT
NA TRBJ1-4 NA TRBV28 CASSTRIRDEKLFF TGTGCCAGCAGCACAAGGATACGCGATGAAAAACTGTTTTTT
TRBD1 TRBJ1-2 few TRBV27 CASRDRVGEDGYTF TGTGCCAGCAGGGACAGGGTTGGGGAGGATGGCTACACCTTC
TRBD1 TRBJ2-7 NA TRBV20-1 CSAVDREFTYEQYF TGCAGTGCTGTAGACAGGGAATTTACCTACGAGCAGTACTTC
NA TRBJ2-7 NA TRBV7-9 CASSLATNEQYF TGTGCCAGCAGCTTAGCAACAAACGAGCAGTACTTC
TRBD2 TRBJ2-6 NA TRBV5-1 CASSLPGTSGLSGANVLTF TGCGCCAGCAGCTTGCCAGGGACTAGCGGCCTCTCTGGGGCCAACGTCCTGACTTTC
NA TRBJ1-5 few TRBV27 CASSFRVDNQPQHF TGTGCCAGCAGTTTCAGGGTGGACAATCAGCCCCAGCATTTT
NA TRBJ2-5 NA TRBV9 CASSPPSLFVAETQETQYF TGTGCCAGCAGCCCCCCGTCCTTATTCGTAGCGGAGACTCAAGAGACCCAGTACTTC
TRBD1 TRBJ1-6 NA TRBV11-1 CASSFTGGNNSPLHF TGTGCCAGCAGCTTTACAGGGGGGAATAATTCACCCCTCCACTTT